Given below is one T cell receptor beta chain in context. Its antigen is not identified. The data originate from a study of cytomegalovirus exposure and HLA in healthy donors. On the study more broadly: Genotyping showed roughly 83% of approximately 430 donors falling in the Caucasian-associated ancestry cluster.

V lost 0 bases and J lost 4, with 5 bases in between. Germline CDR1 reads GTSNPN; CDR2 reads SVGIG (reference sequence). The CDR3 is 12 residues long. Whole-study findings and limits: TCR beta chains numbering approximately 150 were designated cytomegalovirus-associated.

Primers: 60 Vbeta forward and 13 Jbeta reverse. TCRdb's copy holds only in-frame clones and misses some; the assay was immunoSEQ multiplex PCR. The ten most abundant clones cover about 0.83% of a sample with some 75,000 clones. The sequenced sample consisted of PBMCs. The chain combines TRBV30 with TRBJ2-3; D unresolved. This clonotype was obtained from a boy aged 5-17 years in good health and CMV-seronegative. The CDR3 is CAWSVSADTQYF. The CDR3 DNA reads TGTGCCTGGAGTGTTAGTGCAGATACGCAGTATTTT.